Listed below are T cell receptor beta chains from one sample, sequenced in a study of blood T cell repertoires in COVID-19. TCRdb's table, derived via immunoSEQ multiplex PCR, lists solely in-frame clones and lacks some. This sample has about 160,000 clones, with approximately 81% found just once. The material sequenced was PBMCs or T cells enriched from blood (not recorded which). All receptors derive from a woman aged 40 to 50 with acute COVID-19. The CDR3 runs from the conserved cysteine through the conserved F or W. The order of the fields is clone size, D gene, J gene, V gene, CDR3 DNA, CDR3 protein. The D gene is left open where the match is weak. The listing skips clone size in some rows; elsewhere it reads once, few, many or a size class.

clone_size: NA
d_call: NA
j_call: TRBJ2-3
v_call: TRBV28
cdr3_nt: TGTGCCAGCAGTTTAGCTAGCAGGTCCACAGATACGCAGTATTTT
cdr3_aa: CASSLASRSTDTQYF

clone_size: NA
d_call: NA
j_call: TRBJ2-2
v_call: TRBV10-3
cdr3_nt: TGTGCCATCAGCCCGCCGGGGAGAGGCACCGGGGAGCTGTTTTTT
cdr3_aa: CAISPPGRGTGELFF

clone_size: NA
d_call: NA
j_call: TRBJ2-4
v_call: TRBV6-5
cdr3_nt: TGTGCCAGCAGTCAACCTTCGACAGGGAGGAACATTCAGTACTTC
cdr3_aa: CASSQPSTGRNIQYF

clone_size: NA
d_call: NA
j_call: TRBJ2-3
v_call: TRBV7-2
cdr3_nt: TGTGCCAGCAGCTTAGGGCCGGCGGCGGCGCAGTATTTT
cdr3_aa: CASSLGPAAAQYF

clone_size: NA
d_call: TRBD2
j_call: TRBJ2-3
v_call: TRBV12-5
cdr3_nt: TGTGCTAGTGGTTTGGGGACTAGGGGAGATACGCAGTATTTT
cdr3_aa: CASGLGTRGDTQYF

clone_size: NA
d_call: NA
j_call: TRBJ2-7
v_call: TRBV6-6
cdr3_nt: TGTGCCAGCAGTTCCGTGCGGGATTCATACGAGCAGTACTTC
cdr3_aa: CASSSVRDSYEQYF

clone_size: NA
d_call: TRBD1
j_call: TRBJ1-5
v_call: TRBV3-1/TRBV3-2
cdr3_nt: TGTGCCAGCAGCCAAAAACAGGGGTGGGATCAGCCCCAGCATTTT
cdr3_aa: CASSQKQGWDQPQHF

clone_size: NA
d_call: TRBD1
j_call: TRBJ1-2
v_call: TRBV19
cdr3_nt: TGTGCCAGTAGTTTCCGGGACAGGGTATCTGGCTACACCTTC
cdr3_aa: CASSFRDRVSGYTF

clone_size: NA
d_call: NA
j_call: TRBJ1-2
v_call: TRBV5-4
cdr3_nt: TGTGCCAGCAGCCCTCCGGGGGGCTATGGCTACACCTTC
cdr3_aa: CASSPPGGYGYTF

clone_size: NA
d_call: NA
j_call: TRBJ2-7
v_call: TRBV27
cdr3_nt: TGTGCCAGCAGTTCAATGCAGGGGAAACTCTCCTACGAGCAGTACTTC
cdr3_aa: CASSSMQGKLSYEQYF

clone_size: NA
d_call: NA
j_call: TRBJ1-1
v_call: TRBV6-5
cdr3_nt: TGTGCCAGCAGTACCACCAACAGGGACCCTGAAGCTTTCTTT
cdr3_aa: CASSTTNRDPEAFF

clone_size: NA
d_call: TRBD2
j_call: TRBJ2-1
v_call: TRBV7-6
cdr3_nt: TGTGCCAGCAGCGGTACGGGACTAGCGGGGAACAATGAGCAGTTCTTC
cdr3_aa: CASSGTGLAGNNEQFF

clone_size: NA
d_call: TRBD1
j_call: TRBJ2-7
v_call: TRBV11-3
cdr3_nt: TGTGCCAGCAGCACCGGGACAGGAGCCTACGAGCAGTACTTC
cdr3_aa: CASSTGTGAYEQYF

clone_size: NA
d_call: TRBD2
j_call: TRBJ2-3
v_call: TRBV5-4
cdr3_nt: TGTGCCAGCAGCTTTTCCTTCAGCGGGAGGGAGGCAGATACGCAGTATTTT
cdr3_aa: CASSFSFSGREADTQYF

clone_size: NA
d_call: TRBD2
j_call: TRBJ2-3
v_call: TRBV30
cdr3_nt: TGTGCCTGGGCCGCGGGACTACCCACAGATACGCAGTATTTT
cdr3_aa: CAWAAGLPTDTQYF

clone_size: NA
d_call: NA
j_call: TRBJ1-5
v_call: TRBV7-8
cdr3_nt: TGTGCCAGCAGCTTAGGGGCAGGTGCACCCAATCAGCCCCAGCATTTT
cdr3_aa: CASSLGAGAPNQPQHF

clone_size: NA
d_call: TRBD2
j_call: TRBJ2-7
v_call: TRBV7-8
cdr3_nt: TGTGCCAGCAGCCGGACTAGCCCCCGGGGAGAAGGCGAGCAGTACTTC
cdr3_aa: CASSRTSPRGEGEQYF

clone_size: NA
d_call: NA
j_call: TRBJ2-1
v_call: TRBV18
cdr3_nt: TGTGCCAGCTCGCAATCACAGACCGACAATGAGCAGTTCTTC
cdr3_aa: CASSQSQTDNEQFF

clone_size: many
d_call: NA
j_call: TRBJ2-6
v_call: TRBV30
cdr3_nt: TGTGCCTGGAGTGTAGGGGGCTCTGGGGCCAACGTCCTGACTTTC
cdr3_aa: CAWSVGGSGANVLTF

clone_size: NA
d_call: TRBD2
j_call: TRBJ2-3
v_call: TRBV19
cdr3_nt: TGTGCCAGTAGTATTTTAGGACTAGCGGGATTAACAGATACGCAGTATTTT
cdr3_aa: CASSILGLAGLTDTQYF

clone_size: NA
d_call: TRBD1
j_call: TRBJ1-5
v_call: TRBV19
cdr3_nt: TGTGCCAGTAGAAGGGGGCAGGTCAATCAGCCCCAGCATTTT
cdr3_aa: CASRRGQVNQPQHF

clone_size: NA
d_call: NA
j_call: TRBJ1-2
v_call: TRBV7-9
cdr3_nt: TGTGCCAGCAGCTTTGGAGACTATGGCTACACCTTC
cdr3_aa: CASSFGDYGYTF

clone_size: NA
d_call: NA
j_call: TRBJ1-2
v_call: TRBV12-5
cdr3_nt: TGTGCTAGTGGATTTACAGGCCTCCATGGCTACACCTTC
cdr3_aa: CASGFTGLHGYTF

clone_size: NA
d_call: TRBD1
j_call: TRBJ1-4
v_call: TRBV4-2
cdr3_nt: TGTGCCAGCGCACAGGGGGCGCGGAATGAAAAACTGTTTTTT
cdr3_aa: CASAQGARNEKLFF

clone_size: NA
d_call: TRBD1
j_call: TRBJ1-1
v_call: TRBV5-1
cdr3_nt: TGCGCCAGCAGCCCTGGAGGGACAGGGGTCAGCTACACTGAAGCTTTCTTT
cdr3_aa: CASSPGGTGVSYTEAFF

clone_size: NA
d_call: NA
j_call: TRBJ1-1
v_call: TRBV5-1
cdr3_nt: TGCGCCAGCAGCTTTTCTCGGGAGAAGACTGAAGCTTTCTTT
cdr3_aa: CASSFSREKTEAFF

clone_size: NA
d_call: TRBD2
j_call: TRBJ2-5
v_call: TRBV6-5
cdr3_nt: TGTGCCAGCAGGGCGGGAGAATACGAGACCCAGTACTTC
cdr3_aa: CASRAGEYETQYF

clone_size: NA
d_call: TRBD1
j_call: TRBJ2-5
v_call: TRBV11-3
cdr3_nt: TGTGCCAGCAGCCCGTCGACAGGGGGAGAGACCCAGTACTTC
cdr3_aa: CASSPSTGGETQYF

clone_size: NA
d_call: NA
j_call: TRBJ1-2
v_call: TRBV30
cdr3_nt: TGTGCCTGGAATGAGGGCGTCTATGGCTACACCTTC
cdr3_aa: CAWNEGVYGYTF

clone_size: NA
d_call: NA
j_call: TRBJ1-5
v_call: TRBV18
cdr3_nt: TGTGCCAGCTCACCCCTCGAAGGGGGTCAGCCCCAGCATTTT
cdr3_aa: CASSPLEGGQPQHF

clone_size: few
d_call: TRBD1
j_call: TRBJ2-3
v_call: TRBV4-2
cdr3_nt: TGTGCCAGCAGCCAAGTCCACAGGGGTGGGACAGATACGCAGTATTTT
cdr3_aa: CASSQVHRGGTDTQYF